This T cell receptor beta chain was captured by sequencing in a study of T cell responses to AZD1222 COVID-19 vaccine. Sequencing was performed with immunoSEQ multiplex PCR; in TCRdb, only in-frame clones are kept and a portion is missing. This table has 150,000 to 200,000 clones, around 92% appearing once. Germline values: CDR1 SEHNR, CDR2 FQNEAQ (reference sequence). CDR3 length: 15 residues. The J segment lost 4 bases and the V segment lost 3 bases, leaving 6 bases of the junction unmatched. The receptor comes from an adult in good health. The sequences come from peripheral blood, collected on day 0 of MenACWY control vaccination. This chain links TRBV7-9 with TRBJ1-1, with 9 bases that match TRBD1. The CDR3 sequence: CASSLRDRVVTEAFF. The DNA of the CDR3 is TGTGCCAGCAGCTTGAGGGACAGGGTGGTCACTGAAGCTTTCTTT. Full variable domain (remainder filled in from reference TRBV7-9 and TRBJ1-1): DTGVSQNPRHKITKRGQNVTFRCDPISEHNRLYWYRQTLGQGPEFLTYFQNEAQLEKSRLLSDRFSAERPKGSFSTLEIQRTEQGDSAMYLCASSLRDRVVTEAFFGQGTRLTVV.